The 27 T cell receptor beta chains below were found in one sample sequenced in a study of CD8+CD57+ T cells in acquired aplastic anemia. TCR beta VDJ and CDR3 profiles were obtained from a genomic DNA template. TCRdb itself ran the reads through MiXCR, one entry per CDR3 protein. The sample includes around 200,000 distinct CDR3 sequences, around half of them seen just once. Patients picked for sequencing had shown CD8+CD57+ cell expansion detected by flow cytometry. Sample: sorted CD4+, CD8+, or CD8+CD57+ T cells (not recorded which) from PBMCs. The receptors here all came from a human donor with aplastic anemia.

This clonotype was observed many times. The chain is built from TRBV6-5 and TRBJ2-7; possible D gene TRBD1, 5 bases. The V gene lost 0 bases and the J gene lost 2 bases, with 8 bases spanning the gap. Germline assignment: CDR1 MNHEY and CDR2 SVGAGI. The CDR3 has 14 residues. CDR3 nucleotides: TGTGCCAGCAGTTACTCCCGGACAACCTACGAGCAGTACTTC. Translating it yields CASSYSRTTYEQYF.

Only a few counts were recorded for this clonotype. The J gene is TRBJ1-5, the V gene TRBV27, with 11 bases fitting TRBD1. This CDR3 is 15 amino acids long. Germline values: CDR1 MNHEY, CDR2 SMNVEV (reference sequence). V gave up 4 bases and J gave up 4 bases; unmatched junction bases: 3. CDR3 sequence: CASSSGTGGNQPQHF. For the CDR3, the DNA is TGTGCCAGCAGTTCCGGGACAGGGGGTAATCAGCCCCAGCATTTT.

The chain joins TRBV30 to TRBJ1-2; D call uncertain. The CDR3 has 12 amino acids. Deletions cut 5 bases from V and 5 bases from J, with 12 bases between. The V gene's germline CDR1 is GTSNPN and CDR2 SVGIG (reference sequence). The CDR3 is CAWGGSGYGYTF. Written as DNA, the CDR3 is TGTGCCTGGGGAGGATCAGGATATGGCTACACCTTC.

This clonotype showed up just once. V gene TRBV10-3 combines with J gene TRBJ2-1; D is possibly TRBD1 (6 bases). V was clipped by 5 bases and J by 10 bases, with 12 bases between them. This CDR3 is built from 12 residues. The germline V gene encodes CDR1 ENHRY and CDR2 SYGVKD. The DNA of the CDR3 is TGTGCCATCAGTTGGACCCAGGGGGAGCAGTTCTTC. Its protein is CAISWTQGEQFF.

In its sample, this clonotype was seen a few times. The chain employs TRBV10-3 and TRBJ2-2; 9 positions match TRBD1. Germline loops: CDR1 ENHRY, CDR2 SYGVKD. The CDR3 spans 15 residues. The V segment lost 6 bases and the J segment 5 bases; nucleotides outside the gene matches: 7. DNA for the CDR3: TGTGCCATCAGGGGACAGGGAAGAGCTACCGGGGAGCTGTTTTTT. Translating it yields CAIRGQGRATGELFF.

The chain links TRBV12-3 or TRBV12-4 to TRBJ2-1, with 12 bases matching TRBD2. The ends lost 2 bases at V and 12 bases at J; junction bases unmatched: 11. CDR3 length: 16 amino acids. The CDR3 DNA is TGTGCCAGCAGTTTATCTGCAGCTAGCGGGGGGGCAGGGCAGTTCTTC. This sequence encodes CASSLSAASGGAGQFF.

This clonotype was detected only a few times. The genes are TRBV20-1 and TRBJ2-7; 9 nucleotides agree with TRBD2. Germline lookup yields CDR1 DFQATT and CDR2 SNEGSKA (reference sequence). CDR3 size: 14 residues. Trimming at V came to 3 bases and at J to 2 bases, leaving 5 bases not matched to a gene. CDR3 amino acids: CSARKAGGTYEQYF. Here the CDR3 DNA reads TGCAGTGCTAGGAAAGCGGGAGGAACCTACGAGCAGTACTTC.

The sample holds one count of this clonotype. J is TRBJ2-3 and V is TRBV4-2, with 7 bases fitting TRBD2. There are 14 residues in the CDR3. V shed 5 bases, J shed 1 base, and the junction held 3 bases outside the gene matches. CDR1 is LGHNA, CDR2 YNFKEQ, per germline. The CDR3: CASSGGDGTDTQYF. The CDR3, as DNA: TGTGCCAGCAGCGGGGGGGACGGCACAGATACGCAGTATTTT.

This clonotype came up many times. V and J are TRBV27 and TRBJ2-7; D perhaps matches TRBD1 (5 bases). V lost 4 bases to trimming and J lost 5 bases, with 15 bases between them. Germline values: CDR1 MNHEY, CDR2 SMNVEV (reference sequence). The length of the CDR3 is 14 residues. The CDR3: CASSSPGLPHEQYF. CDR3 in DNA: TGTGCCAGCAGTTCGCCAGGGCTCCCCCACGAGCAGTACTTC.

The CDR3 DNA sequence: TGTGCCAGCAGTAAGGACTTCCTGAGCTCTGGAAACACCATATATTTT. Its protein product is CASSKDFLSSGNTIYF. The chain couples TRBV25-1 to TRBJ1-3, with no clear D. Between the trimmed V and J ends, which lost 5 bases and 0 bases, there was a span of 14 bases. Germline V gene data show CDR1 as MGHDK and CDR2 as SYGVNS. The CDR3 loop spans 16 amino acids.

The chain recombines TRBV4-1 with TRBJ2-6, with D possibly being TRBD1 (6 bases). The germline V gene encodes CDR1 MGHRA and CDR2 YSYEKL. Trimming stripped 4 bases from V and 0 bases from J, with 10 bases between. This CDR3 comprises 16 residues. The CDR3 DNA reads TGCGCCAGCAGCCTCCCAGGGGTCTCTGGGGCCAACGTCCTGACTTTC. Amino acids: CASSLPGVSGANVLTF.

The CDR3 spells CASSPVGGEGYTF. CDR3 bases: TGTGCCAGCTCACCGGTTGGGGGCGAAGGCTACACCTTC. The chain carries TRBV18 and TRBJ1-2, with a possible D match to TRBD1 (6 bases). Deletions cut 3 bases from V and 8 bases from J, with 13 bases between. Germline loops: CDR1 KGHSH, CDR2 LQKENI. The CDR3 covers 13 residues. The whole variable domain, remainder taken from reference TRBV18 and TRBJ1-2, is NAGVMQNPRHLVRRRGQEARLRCSPMKGHSHVYWYRQLPEEGLKFMVYLQKENIIDESGMPKERFSAEFPKEGPSILRIQQVVRGDSAAYFCASSPVGGEGYTFGSGTRLTVV.

The chain is built from TRBV7-3 and TRBJ2-6; D is undetermined. The germline CDR1 and CDR2 sequences are SGHTA and FQGTGA. V shed 2 bases and J shed 5 bases, with 10 bases lying between them. This CDR3 has 15 residues. CDR3 residues: CASSLESGRANVLTF. The CDR3 bases are TGTGCCAGCAGCTTAGAGTCAGGCAGGGCCAACGTCCTGACTTTC.

In its sample, this clonotype was seen a few times. The chain links TRBV5-1 to TRBJ2-7; D gene ambiguous. Germline V CDR1 and CDR2: SGHRS, YFSETQ. The CDR3 contains 11 residues. V shed 4 bases and J shed 5 bases, with 7 bases lying between them. CDR3 region: CASSRSDEQYF. CDR3 DNA sequence: TGCGCCAGCAGCCGGAGTGACGAGCAGTACTTC.

This clonotype appeared a few times. The J gene is TRBJ2-7, the V gene TRBV12-3 or TRBV12-4; TRBD1 matches at 11 bases. The CDR3 has 19 residues. Losses at the gene ends were 6 bases for V and 2 bases for J; bases not matched to a gene: 18. The CDR3 sequence: CASSPFPRGWDRGTYEQYF. The CDR3, as DNA: TGTGCCAGCAGCCCATTCCCCCGCGGCTGGGACAGGGGGACCTACGAGCAGTACTTC.

This clonotype was observed at least ten times. V and J are TRBV12-3 or TRBV12-4 and TRBJ1-4, with D unresolved. Trimming pared 8 bases from V and 11 bases from J, leaving 15 bases between. The CDR3 is 12 amino acids. CDR3 nucleotide sequence: TGTGCCAGCCAGGTCCCGGGTGGGAAACTGTTTTTT. Translated: CASQVPGGKLFF.

This clonotype was counted at least ten times. J is TRBJ2-3 and V is TRBV20-1; D gene uncertain. Germline-derived CDR1 and CDR2 are DFQATT and SNEGSKA (reference sequence). Trimming took off 1 base at V and 3 bases at J, with 8 bases between the two ends. CDR3 size: 13 residues. This CDR3 reads CSARATGTDTQYF. CDR3 in DNA: TGCAGTGCTAGAGCTACGGGTACAGATACGCAGTATTTT.

This clonotype was counted at least ten times. The chain is built from TRBV9 and TRBJ1-1; 7 nucleotides match TRBD1. J was trimmed by 2 bases and V by 4 bases; bases with no gene match: 8. Germline V gene lookup returns CDR1 SGDLS and CDR2 YYNGEE. The CDR3 is 15 amino acids. CDR3 residues: CASSSIGQVNTEAFF. The DNA of the CDR3 is TGTGCCAGCAGCAGCATCGGACAGGTTAACACTGAAGCTTTCTTT.

The CDR3 coding sequence is TGTGCCATCAGTGAGTCAGGCCAGAACACTGAAGCTTTCTTT. Protein product: CAISESGQNTEAFF. V usage is TRBV10-3 and J usage is TRBJ1-1; no firm D call. In germline, CDR1 is ENHRY, CDR2 SYGVKD. V lost 0 bases and J lost 1, with 6 bases in between. CDR3 length equals 14 residues.

This clonotype came up many times. J is TRBJ2-7 and V is TRBV12-3 or TRBV12-4, with TRBD2 as a possible D gene (6 bases). Trimming left V 3 bases short and J 13 bases short, with 19 bases between. This CDR3 has 13 residues. CDR3 DNA sequence: TGTGCCAGCAGTTTCCGGCGGGGCGAGCCCCTATACTTC. Translation gives CASSFRRGEPLYF.

The chain combines TRBV5-1 with TRBJ2-7, with D perhaps assigned TRBD1 or TRBD2 (5 bases each). In germline, CDR1 is SGHRS, CDR2 YFSETQ. The CDR3 consists of 15 residues. Deletions cut 4 bases from V and 2 bases from J, with 16 bases between. The CDR3 coding sequence is TGCGCCAGCAGCGGAGACCGGGACGGACCCTACGAGCAGTACTTC. Its protein is CASSGDRDGPYEQYF.

Of note for this clonotype: This may stem from a read error, because a much larger clone lies one nucleotide away. This chain uses TRBV2 with TRBJ1-5; D unclear. The CDR3 is 15 residues long. The germline gives CDR1 SNHLY, CDR2 FYNNEI. Between the trimmed V and J ends, which lost 4 bases and 0 bases, there was a span of 10 bases. The CDR3 nucleotides read TGTGCCAGCAGTGTTCAGCCGAATAGCAATCAGCCCCAGCATTTT. Translation: CASSVQPNSNQPQHF.

This clonotype was counted a few times. The final CDR3 position lacks the conserved phenylalanine or tryptophan, pointing to a likely read error. The chain combines TRBV5-1 with TRBJ2-5; possibly TRBD2 for D (6 bases). CDR1 is SGHRS and CDR2 is YFSETQ in the germline V gene. The length of the CDR3 is 15 residues. V was pared by 0 bases and J by 1 base, with 10 bases between. The CDR3 region is CASSLGAGPQETQYS. The CDR3 DNA sequence: TGCGCCAGCAGCTTGGGGGCGGGACCCCAAGAGACCCAGTACTCC.

J is TRBJ2-7 and V is TRBV11-1, with D possibly being TRBD1 (5 bases). Germline V lookup: CDR1 SGHAT, CDR2 FQDESV (reference sequence). The CDR3 is 16 amino acids. Trimming cost V 5 bases and J 3 bases, with 20 bases left between them. CDR3 region: CASSPGGGRAIYEQYF. The DNA for the CDR3 is TGTGCCAGCAGCCCAGGTGGCGGCAGGGCCATCTACGAGCAGTACTTC.

The chain employs TRBV5-1 and TRBJ2-1, with TRBD2 identical over 7 bases. Looked up from germline, CDR1 is SGHRS and CDR2 is YFSETQ. The V gene end was trimmed by 1 base and the J gene end by 9 bases; junction bases not matched to a gene: 19. CDR3 length: 18 residues. The CDR3: CASSLKPGTTVIGTEQFF. DNA of the CDR3: TGCGCCAGCAGCTTGAAGCCTGGGACTACAGTAATCGGTACTGAGCAGTTCTTC.

This clonotype was detected many times. The rearrangement links TRBV19 to TRBJ1-5, with 7 bases that match TRBD1. The J segment lost 2 bases and the V segment lost 8 bases, leaving 3 bases of the junction unmatched. The CDR3 is 13 amino acids. Germline V lookup: CDR1 LNHDA, CDR2 SQIVND (reference sequence). CDR3 sequence (DNA): TGTGCCAGTGCAACAGGGGGCAATCAGCCCCAGCATTTT. Its translation: CASATGGNQPQHF.

This clonotype was detected only a few times. The chain employs TRBV20-1 and TRBJ2-5, with TRBD1 matching over 7 bases. The CDR3 is 16 amino acids. V was pared by 4 bases and J by 4 bases, with 15 bases of the junction left unmatched. The germline V gene encodes CDR1 DFQATT and CDR2 SNEGSKA (reference sequence). CDR3 protein: CSANLEDRPLRETQYF. CDR3 coding DNA: TGCAGTGCTAACCTCGAGGACAGGCCGCTTAGAGAGACCCAGTACTTC.